A selection of T cell receptor beta chains follows, all from one sample in a study of response to subunit inactivated influenza vaccine. TCRdb reprocessed the RT-PCR reads via MiXCR and lists one record per CDR3 protein. The sample has some 600,000 distinct CDR3 sequences; 12% to 15% are singletons. The sample in question was PBMCs from blood, obtained 14 to 15 days before vaccination. Receptors originate from a man in his fifties or sixties who received an inactivated influenza vaccine. The CDR3 runs from the conserved cysteine through the conserved F or W. D genes are given only for firm matches. The size of a clone is reported for some rows only, either as once, few or many, or as a class for expanded clones.

>TRBV4-3|TRBJ2-1|.|medium-sized
CASSQGLFYNEQFF
TGCGCCAGCAGCCAAGGTCTTTTCTACAATGAGCAGTTCTTC
>TRBV4-2|TRBJ2-7|.|.
CASSPSLALGYYEQYF
TGTGCCAGCAGCCCCAGCTTAGCCCTAGGGTATTACGAGCAGTACTTC
>TRBV18|TRBJ1-2|.|few
CASSPPGRPYGYTF
TGTGCCAGCTCACCACCGGGGAGGCCTTATGGCTACACCTTC
>TRBV12-3/TRBV12-4|TRBJ2-1|TRBD2|.
CASSLALGRGGNEQFF
TGTGCCAGCAGTTTAGCGCTGGGGCGGGGGGGCAATGAGCAGTTCTTC
>TRBV2|TRBJ1-4|.|.
CASSPRINEKLFF
TGTGCCAGCAGCCCCCGGATTAATGAAAAACTGTTTTTT
>TRBV3-1|TRBJ1-1|TRBD1|many
CASSPTGGMNTEAFF
TGTGCCAGCAGCCCAACAGGGGGCATGAACACTGAAGCTTTCTTT
>TRBV9|TRBJ2-7|.|.
CASSSREFTSEQYF
TGTGCCAGCAGCTCCCGGGAGTTCACCTCCGAGCAGTACTTC
>TRBV6-2/TRBV6-3|TRBJ2-1|TRBD2|few
CASSYFSGRAGEQFF
TGTGCCAGCAGTTACTTTAGCGGGAGGGCCGGTGAGCAGTTCTTC
>TRBV4-2|TRBJ2-1|.|.
CASSPRVRNEQFF
TGTGCCAGCAGCCCCAGGGTCCGCAATGAGCAGTTCTTC
>TRBV5-1|TRBJ2-1|.|few
CASSPGSSRSYNEQFF
TGCGCCAGCAGCCCGGGGTCTTCCCGCTCCTACAATGAGCAGTTCTTC
>TRBV29-1|TRBJ1-1|.|many
CSVVRVAGVSTEAFF
TGCAGCGTTGTCCGCGTGGCGGGGGTGAGCACTGAAGCTTTCTTT
>TRBV14|TRBJ2-2|TRBD2|few
CASSRYGGVPNTGELFF
TGTGCCAGCAGCCGTTACGGGGGGGTCCCGAACACCGGGGAGCTGTTTTTT
>TRBV7-6|TRBJ2-7|.|few
CASSPGALTTHYEQYF
TGTGCCAGCAGCCCAGGGGCACTAACCACCCACTACGAGCAGTACTTC
>TRBV3-1|TRBJ2-2|.|once
CASSPGTVGGELFF
TGTGCCAGCAGTCCCGGGACTGTCGGAGGGGAGCTGTTTTTT
>TRBV20-1|TRBJ1-1|.|few
CSGKTGNTEAFF
TGCAGTGGTAAGACAGGGAACACTGAAGCTTTCTTT
>TRBV28|TRBJ1-2|TRBD1|many
CASSLAGRTGDYGYTF
TGTGCCAGCAGTTTGGCGGGGCGGACAGGGGACTATGGCTACACCTTC
>TRBV5-1|TRBJ1-6|.|.
CASSLELMGQSNSPLHF
TGCGCCAGCAGCTTGGAATTAATGGGGCAGAGCAATTCACCCCTCCACTTT
>TRBV7-2|TRBJ2-6|TRBD1|few
CASSLSLQGAGANVLTF
TGTGCCAGCAGCTTATCGCTACAGGGGGCTGGGGCCAACGTCCTGACTTTC
>TRBV15|TRBJ2-1|.|many
CATKFGDNEQFF
TGTGCCACCAAATTCGGTGACAATGAGCAGTTCTTC
>TRBV5-1|TRBJ2-1|.|few
CASSPRIPNNEQFF
TGCGCCAGCAGCCCGCGTATTCCGAACAATGAGCAGTTCTTC
>TRBV7-7|TRBJ2-3|TRBD1|many
CASSSGTGGDTQYF
TGTGCTAGCAGCTCCGGGACAGGGGGTGATACGCAGTATTTT
>TRBV5-1|TRBJ2-1|.|.
CASSYLESSTCEQFF
TGCGCCAGCAGCTATTTAGAAAGCTCTACATGTGAGCAGTTCTTC
>TRBV6-5|TRBJ2-5|.|once
CASSYSKTQYF
TGTGCCAGCAGTTACTCCAAGACCCAGTACTTC
>TRBV20-1|TRBJ2-7|TRBD1|few
CSAPRDRVYEQYF
TGCAGTGCTCCAAGGGACAGGGTCTACGAGCAGTACTTC
>TRBV30|TRBJ2-3|TRBD1|few
CAWSAEGQGSDTQYF
TGTGCCTGGAGTGCCGAGGGACAGGGGTCAGATACGCAGTATTTT
>TRBV2|TRBJ1-2|.|few
CANGLNYGYTF
TGTGCCAACGGACTCAACTATGGCTACACCTTC
>TRBV7-2|TRBJ2-3|.|few
CASSPSYSTDTQYF
TGTGCCAGCAGCCCGAGTTACAGCACAGATACGCAGTATTTT
>TRBV7-9|TRBJ1-3|TRBD1|many
CASSSTGRGNTIYF
TGTGCCAGCAGCTCGACAGGGAGAGGAAACACCATATATTTT
>TRBV7-8|TRBJ2-5|.|.
CASSLDWDLQETQYF
TGTGCCAGCAGCTTAGATTGGGATCTCCAAGAGACCCAGTACTTC
>TRBV5-5|TRBJ2-3|TRBD2|few
CASSLYGGSGDTQYF
TGTGCCAGCAGCTTGTACGGCGGGAGTGGAGATACGCAGTATTTT
>TRBV15|TRBJ2-3|.|few
CATSKLGSTATDTQYF
TGTGCCACCAGCAAATTGGGGTCCACGGCCACAGATACGCAGTATTTT
>TRBV29-1|TRBJ2-4|.|.
CSVGDINIQYF
TGCAGCGTTGGGGACATAAACATTCAGTACTTC
>TRBV29-1|TRBJ2-7|.|few
CSVNGGASYEQYF
TGCAGCGTCAATGGCGGGGCCTCATACGAGCAGTACTTC
>TRBV4-3|TRBJ2-7|TRBD1|.
CASSLDRGGYEQYF
TGCGCCAGCAGCCTGGACAGGGGTGGGTACGAGCAGTACTTC
>TRBV10-3|TRBJ1-2|.|.
CAISHRVANYGYTF
TGTGCCATCAGTCACAGGGTTGCCAACTATGGCTACACCTTC
>TRBV21-1|TRBJ2-3|.|.
CASSRGGPGDTQYF
TGTGCCAGCAGCAGGGGAGGGCCAGGGGATACGCAGTATTTT
>TRBV5-1|TRBJ1-1|.|.
CASSLEARNTEAFF
TGCGCCAGCAGCTTGGAGGCGAGGAACACTGAAGCTTTCTTT
>TRBV20-1|TRBJ1-1|.|.
CSARDQRRGADTEAFF
TGCAGTGCTAGAGATCAAAGACGGGGGGCTGACACTGAAGCTTTCTTT
>TRBV12-3/TRBV12-4|TRBJ1-4|.|.
CASSLVLGLNEKLFF
TGTGCCAGCAGTTTAGTATTGGGGTTGAATGAAAAACTGTTTTTT
>TRBV7-2|TRBJ2-5|.|many
CASSPEGARTQYF
TGTGCCAGCAGCCCAGAAGGAGCTAGGACCCAGTACTTC